A single sample gave rise to the 21 T cell receptor beta chains below, sequenced in a study of blood T cell repertoires in COVID-19. TCRdb's table, derived via immunoSEQ multiplex PCR, lists solely in-frame clones and lacks some. Of hundreds of thousands of clones in the sample, 86% are singletons; the top ten hold about 6%. The material sequenced was peripheral blood. These receptors were taken from an elderly woman with COVID-19, enrolled during active disease.

The CDR3 DNA follows: TGTGCCAGCAGTGTAACAGACTATGGCTACACCTTC. Translated, it gives CASSVTDYGYTF. This chain uses TRBV2 with TRBJ1-2, with unresolved D. V was trimmed by 4 bases and J by 3 bases, leaving 6 bases between them. The CDR3 has 12 amino acids. Germline assignment: CDR1 SNHLY and CDR2 FYNNEI. The entire variable domain, with the rest obtained from reference TRBV2 and TRBJ1-2, is as follows: EPEVTQTPSHQVTQMGQEVILRCVPISNHLYFYWYRQILGQKVEFLVSFYNNEISEKSEIFDDQFSVERPDGSNFTLKIRSTKLEDSAMYFCASSVTDYGYTFGSGTRLTVV.

The chain has TRBV5-6 and TRBJ1-1, with a weak D call TRBD1 (6 bases). The V gene lost 1 base and the J gene lost 4 bases, with 17 bases spanning the gap. The CDR3 covers 16 residues. Germline values: CDR1 SGHDT, CDR2 YYEEEE. The chain's CDR3 is CASSLIWRQGTTEAFF. CDR3 bases: TGTGCCAGCAGCTTGATCTGGCGGCAGGGGACCACTGAAGCTTTCTTT.

To note about this clone: The germline gene is not matched at one end of the junction; a read error may be the cause. This sequence joins TRBV5-6 and TRBJ2-7; D is undetermined. The V gene's germline CDR1 is SGHDT and CDR2 YYEEEE. The CDR3 is 12 residues long. The CDR3 coding sequence is TGTGCCACCAGCAAACTATCCTACGAGCAGTACTTC. Residues: CATSKLSYEQYF.

V usage is TRBV7-8 and J usage is TRBJ1-6; tentatively, D is TRBD1 (6 bases). Trimming took off 1 base at V and 10 bases at J, with 11 bases between the two ends. The CDR3 length is 14 residues. The germline V gene has CDR1 SGHVS and CDR2 FQNEAQ. The CDR3, as DNA: TGTGCCAGCAGCTTAGTGTCAGGGGAATCACCCCTCCACTTT. Translating gives CASSLVSGESPLHF.

The chain joins TRBV5-1 to TRBJ1-1; D is uncertain. V was cut by 5 bases and J by 5 bases, with 16 bases left in between. CDR1 and CDR2 (germline): SGHRS, YFSETQ. The CDR3 runs to 14 residues. This chain's CDR3 is CASRVDGGRTEAFF. CDR3 nucleotide sequence: TGCGCCAGCAGAGTGGACGGCGGGAGGACTGAAGCTTTCTTT.

V is TRBV2 and J is TRBJ1-5; D possibly corresponds to TRBD1 (6 bases). Trimming removed 3 bases from V and 6 bases from J, with 12 bases in between. The CDR3 sequence is 14 residues long. CDR1 and CDR2 from the germline V gene are SNHLY and FYNNEI. CDR3 coding DNA: TGTGCCAGCAGTGATGAGGACAGCCTTCAGCCCCAGCATTTT. Its protein product is CASSDEDSLQPQHF.

The chain has TRBV7-8 and TRBJ1-5, with D unresolved. Germline CDR1 reads SGHVS; CDR2 reads FQNEAQ. The CDR3 runs 13 residues. The ends were cut back, 0 bases at V and 5 bases at J, with 5 bases in the middle. The CDR3 DNA is TGTGCCAGCAGCTTAGCGTATGATCAGCCCCAGCATTTT. Protein: CASSLAYDQPQHF. Based on the CDR3 plus reference TRBV7-8 and TRBJ1-5, the full variable domain is GAGVSQSPRYKVAKRGQDVALRCDPISGHVSLFWYQQALGQGPEFLTYFQNEAQLDKSGLPSDRFFAERPEGSVSTLKIQRTQQEDSAVYLCASSLAYDQPQHFGDGTRLSIL.

This chain links TRBV10-1 with TRBJ1-1; 8 positions match TRBD1. V lost 5 bases and J lost 6; bases outside the gene matches: 5. Germline V gene sequence: CDR1 WNHNN, CDR2 SYGVQD (reference sequence). This CDR3 comprises 13 residues. CDR3 DNA sequence: TGCGCCAGCAGTACCTCGGACAGGGCTGAAGCTTTCTTT. Translated, it gives CASSTSDRAEAFF.

V and J are TRBV28 and TRBJ1-5; 8 bases are a match to TRBD1. CDR3 length: 12 amino acids. Germline V CDR1 and CDR2: MDHEN, SYDVKM. This CDR3 is CASQGARQPQHF. CDR3 nucleotide sequence: TGTGCTTCTCAGGGGGCAAGGCAGCCCCAGCATTTT.

V usage is TRBV23-1 and J usage is TRBJ2-3; D gene uncertain. TRBV23-1 is an ORF for which the function is uncertain. This CDR3 has 14 amino acids. V was pared by 4 bases and J by 0 bases, with 8 bases between. This chain's CDR3 is CASSRTSSTDTQYF. CDR3 bases: TGCGCCAGCAGTCGTACTTCTAGCACAGATACGCAGTATTTT.

The V gene is TRBV15, the J gene TRBJ1-3; D is unresolved. V dropped 0 bases and J dropped 0 bases, with 9 bases sitting between them. The germline V gene encodes CDR1 LNHNV and CDR2 YYDKDF (reference sequence). The CDR3 is 16 amino acids. The CDR3 loop reads CATSRDRGSSGNTIYF. The DNA for the CDR3 is TGTGCCACCAGCAGAGATCGGGGTTCCTCTGGAAACACCATATATTTT.

V usage is TRBV5-6 and J usage is TRBJ2-7; 9 nucleotides agree with TRBD1. Germline CDR1 SGHDT, CDR2 YYEEEE. The CDR3 covers 13 residues. V lost 4 bases and J lost 11; bases outside the gene matches: 10. The CDR3 sequence is CASSLPGQGIEYF. CDR3 in DNA: TGTGCCAGCAGCCTACCGGGACAGGGAATCGAGTACTTC.

V is TRBV5-1 and J is TRBJ2-2; 9 bases are a match to TRBD2. The CDR3 extends over 15 amino acids. V lost 4 bases and J lost 7; bases outside the gene matches: 8. CDR1 and CDR2 from the germline V gene are SGHRS and YFSETQ. The CDR3 sequence is CASSQIAGVVGELFF. The CDR3 bases are TGCGCCAGCAGCCAAATAGCGGGGGTAGTCGGGGAGCTGTTTTTT.

The rearrangement joins TRBV7-2 to TRBJ1-2; D remains unclear. Germline V gene data show CDR1 as SGHTA and CDR2 as FQGNSA. The CDR3 is 13 amino acids. The germline V and J ends were trimmed by 1 base and 7 bases, with 10 bases remaining between them. The CDR3 bases are TGTGCCAGCAGCTTAGAGTTCAGGTCTGGCTACACCTTC. Its translation is CASSLEFRSGYTF.

V gene TRBV7-9 combines with J gene TRBJ1-2; D is ambiguous. Trimming took 5 bases from V and 4 from J, leaving 17 bases between them. The V gene's germline CDR1 is SEHNR and CDR2 FQNEAQ (reference sequence). This CDR3 region has 15 residues. In nucleotides, the CDR3 is TGTGCCAGCAGCCAAGAGGCTGCCGCACTCTATGGCTACACCTTC. Its translation: CASSQEAAALYGYTF. Drawing the rest from reference TRBV7-9 and TRBJ1-2, the complete variable domain is DTGVSQNPRHKITKRGQNVTFRCDPISEHNRLYWYRQTLGQGPEFLTYFQNEAQLEKSRLLSDRFSAERPKGSFSTLEIQRTEQGDSAMYLCASSQEAAALYGYTFGSGTRLTVV.

This chain joins TRBV10-3 and TRBJ2-7; possibly TRBD1 for D (5 bases). The CDR3 loop spans 13 amino acids. Trimming left V 0 bases short and J 5 bases short, with 8 bases between. In germline, CDR1 is ENHRY, CDR2 SYGVKD. CDR3: CAISESAGNEQYV. CDR3 coding DNA: TGTGCCATCAGTGAGTCGGCAGGGAACGAGCAGTACGTC.

V gene TRBV28 combines with J gene TRBJ2-3; 9 bases match TRBD2. The CDR3 contains 14 residues. J gave up 4 bases and V 3 bases, and 2 bases lay outside the gene matches. CDR1 and CDR2 (germline): MDHEN, SYDVKM. The DNA for the CDR3 is TGTGCCAGCAGTTTTCGACTAGCGGCAGATACGCAGTATTTT. Translating gives CASSFRLAADTQYF.

This clone was recorded once. The J gene is TRBJ2-2, the V gene TRBV5-1; weak D call: TRBD1 (5 bases). V gave up 5 bases and J gave up 6 bases, with 23 bases separating them. CDR1 and CDR2 from the germline V gene are SGHRS and YFSETQ. The CDR3 spans 17 residues. The CDR3 is CASSSDQLLWGAGELFF. The CDR3 DNA sequence: TGCGCCAGCAGTTCCGACCAGTTATTATGGGGCGCCGGGGAGCTGTTTTTT. Combining the CDR3 with reference TRBV5-1 and TRBJ2-2 gives the whole variable domain KAGVTQTPRYLIKTRGQQVTLSCSPISGHRSVSWYQQTPGQGLQFLFEYFSETQRNKGNFPGRFSGRQFSNSRSEMNVSTLELGDSALYLCASSSDQLLWGAGELFFGEGSRLTVL.

The genes are TRBV30 and TRBJ1-2; TRBD1 might be the D (6 bases). V was shortened by 4 bases and J by 2 bases, with 14 bases between the two germline ends. In germline, CDR1 is GTSNPN, CDR2 SVGIG (reference sequence). This CDR3 comprises 14 residues. DNA for the CDR3: TGTGCCTGGACGCGGGGGCTAGCGAACTATGGCTACACCTTC. Its translation is CAWTRGLANYGYTF.

The chain is built from TRBV7-8 and TRBJ1-5; D ambiguous. Germline V gene data show CDR1 as SGHVS and CDR2 as FQNEAQ. The length of the CDR3 is 14 residues. Trimming left V 5 bases short and J 3 bases short, with 11 bases between. The CDR3 region has the DNA TGTGCCAGCAGCCCCGGACTGACCAATCAGCCCCAGCATTTT. Translated: CASSPGLTNQPQHF. The variable domain in full, with the rest retrieved from reference TRBV7-8 and TRBJ1-5, is GAGVSQSPRYKVAKRGQDVALRCDPISGHVSLFWYQQALGQGPEFLTYFQNEAQLDKSGLPSDRFFAERPEGSVSTLKIQRTQQEDSAVYLCASSPGLTNQPQHFGDGTRLSIL.

V gene TRBV5-4 combines with J gene TRBJ2-7; 10 positions agree with TRBD1. This CDR3 contains 15 residues. Germline lookup yields CDR1 SGHNT and CDR2 YYREEE (reference sequence). The junction had 4 bases not matched to a gene; V was cut back by 1 base and J by 3 bases. CDR3 loop: CASSLWDRGRYEQYF. The CDR3, as DNA: TGTGCCAGCAGCTTGTGGGACAGGGGCCGCTACGAGCAGTACTTC.